What follows is one T cell receptor (beta chain) and its context. Its antigen remains unknown. This CDR3 region has 16 residues. The germline V gene has CDR1 SGHTA and CDR2 FQGNSA. Trimming pared 3 bases from V and 1 base from J, leaving 14 bases between. This specimen comes from a study of T cell repertoires in cytomegalovirus infection. Study summary: Public TCR beta signatures were indicative of both CMV infection and a matching HLA type. Overall study results and limits: CMV-specific HLA-C-restricted TCR beta clonotypes dominated the ex vivo response. The cumulative frequency of public TCR beta families distinguished individuals who carried CMV together with the relevant HLA.

TCRdb re-derived calls from the reads in MiXCR, one entry per CDR3 protein. The sample records about 740,000 distinct CDR3 sequences, approximately 34% being singletons. This TCR came from a human donor in good health (CMV status not recorded). Some clones in this sample may be carry-over from other donors' samples. The V call is TRBV7-2, the J call TRBJ2-3; TRBD2 is a possible D gene (5 bases). Sequences were obtained from PBMCs. The CDR3 DNA reads TGTGCCAGCAGCTTGCGGGCCTCCCGAGGCACAGATACGCAGTATTTT. Its protein product is CASSLRASRGTDTQYF.